The rows below give T cell receptor beta chains drawn from one sample of a study of persistence of HIV-infected CD4 T cells. Libraries were prepared by immunoSEQ multiplex PCR; TCRdb keeps only in-frame clonotypes and omits some of them. The sample has about 30,000 clones; about four fifths are singletons. For these TCRs, the target antigens are not known. The sequencing used CD4+ T cells sorted from PBMCs after roughly 18-hour stimulation, collected from a patient who received antiretroviral therapy. These receptors all stem from an adult man with HIV who was CMV-seropositive. The CDR3 runs from the conserved cysteine through the conserved F or W.

TRBJ1-5 | TRBV28 | CASSLGGGLQPQHF
TRBJ2-1 | TRBV7-2 | CASSLNPMAAGGTYNEQFF
TRBJ1-4 | TRBV5-6 | CASSLIEWRGEKLFF
TRBJ1-2 | TRBV6-5 | CASNSGGGYTF
TRBJ2-1 | TRBV7-2 | CASSLGRNEQFF
TRBJ2-3 | TRBV13 | CASSPGTSGANTQYF
TRBJ1-6 | TRBV5-1 | CASSLRGESYNSPLHF
TRBJ2-3 | TRBV4-3 | CASSQDAGGADTQYF
TRBJ2-1 | TRBV3-1/TRBV3-2 | CASSQDSGTGGFPYNEQFF
TRBJ2-7 | TRBV6-5 | CASLSGTGDDEQYF
TRBJ2-2 | TRBV19 | CASSGLAGATGELFF
TRBJ1-5 | TRBV10-2 | CASSESSGRQPQHF
TRBJ1-2 | TRBV27 | CASSPNSPVVSYGYTF
TRBJ1-3 | TRBV6-1 | CASSETAGSSGNTIYF
TRBJ1-1 | TRBV10-3 | CAISDRTGGTEAFF
TRBJ2-7 | TRBV15 | CATSRDRFGQGIHEQYF
TRBJ1-2 | TRBV4-1 | CASSQRTGGNYGYTF
TRBJ1-2 | TRBV30 | CAWSSSLAGGGQTF
TRBJ2-5 | TRBV7-6 | CASKLTGESSAETQYF
TRBJ2-5 | TRBV29-1 | CSTRGPQYF
TRBJ1-5 | TRBV19 | CASSPLWQPQHF
TRBJ2-5 | TRBV2 | CASSPDRRETQYF
TRBJ2-2 | TRBV27 | CASSLSDRTGELFF
TRBJ2-5 | TRBV24-1 | CATSAPTGKQETQYF
TRBJ1-5 | TRBV30 | CAWSVSNSNQPQHF
TRBJ1-1 | TRBV10-3 | CAITSNTEAFF
TRBJ1-2 | TRBV5-1 | CASSGGWEGNYGYTF
TRBJ1-4 | TRBV6-4 | CASSVRQGTNEKLFF
TRBJ2-7 | TRBV11-3 | CASSRGPYEQYF
TRBJ2-2 | TRBV5-4 | CASSSRQGASTGELFF
TRBJ1-3 | TRBV7-2 | CASSLGPVLPAGNTIYF
TRBJ1-1 | TRBV29-1 | CSAGGGMDTEAFF
TRBJ1-4 | TRBV6-2/TRBV6-3 | CASSYVSGNEKLFF
TRBJ2-7 | TRBV14 | CASSPLDRVYEQYF
TRBJ1-5 | TRBV4-2 | CASSQSGGASNQPQHF
TRBJ1-2 | TRBV19 | CASSIGTQGNYGYTF
TRBJ1-3 | TRBV5-3 | CARSLDLRDRGSLSSGNTIYF
TRBJ2-7 | TRBV7-2 | CASSDRWTYEQYF
TRBJ2-5 | TRBV7-2 | CASSPGLAGGTGSQYF
TRBJ1-6 | TRBV9 | CASSVNRNSPLHF
TRBJ2-7 | TRBV29-1 | CSVEGGGYEQYF